The next 17 T cell receptor beta chains were all read from a single sample in a study of T cell responses to AZD1222 COVID-19 vaccine. Assay: immunoSEQ multiplex PCR; the TCRdb copy retains only in-frame clones and omits some. The repertoire includes approximately 200,000 clones, roughly 94% of them detected once, and 1.7% sits in the top ten. Sequenced here: peripheral blood, sampled 28 days after the second dose of the MenACWY control vaccine. The origin of the receptors is an adult who received the MenACWY meningococcal vaccine as a control.

The rearrangement joins TRBV28 to TRBJ2-2; TRBD2 matches 7 bases. In germline, CDR1 is MDHEN, CDR2 SYDVKM. The CDR3 runs to 15 residues. Trimming at V came to 6 bases and at J to 4 bases, leaving 8 bases not matched to a gene. The CDR3 here is CASSRRGGGTGELFF. In DNA, the CDR3 is TGTGCCAGCAGCCGCAGAGGCGGGGGCACCGGGGAGCTGTTTTTT.

The V call is TRBV7-6, the J call TRBJ2-2; TRBD1 matches at 11 bases. The germline CDR1 and CDR2 sequences are SGHVS and FNYEAQ. The CDR3 consists of 15 residues. The V gene end was trimmed by 6 bases and the J gene end by 7 bases; junction bases not matched to a gene: 7. The CDR3 region is CASRLDRGRSGELFF. CDR3 sequence (DNA): TGTGCCAGCAGACTGGACAGGGGGCGGAGCGGGGAGCTGTTTTTT.

The gene calls are TRBV15 and TRBJ2-2; 9 nucleotides agree with TRBD1. The CDR3 totals 16 residues. Unmatched junction bases numbered 13, after V lost 7 bases and J lost 7 bases. Germline CDR1 and CDR2: LNHNV and YYDKDF (reference sequence). CDR3 loop: CATTRRDRERVGELFF. CDR3 coding DNA: TGTGCCACCACTCGCCGGGACAGGGAGCGGGTCGGGGAGCTGTTTTTT.

The chain combines TRBV4-1 with TRBJ2-7; D is unresolved. The length of the CDR3 is 15 residues. Trimming took off 0 bases at V and 0 bases at J, with 9 bases between the two ends. Per germline, CDR1 MGHRA and CDR2 YSYEKL. CDR3 sequence reads: CASSQEPTRSYEQYF. Written as DNA, the CDR3 is TGCGCCAGCAGCCAAGAACCCACTCGCTCCTACGAGCAGTACTTC.

The chain has TRBV28 and TRBJ2-7; D is possibly TRBD2 (6 bases). Between the trimmed V and J ends, which lost 6 bases and 0 bases, there was a span of 12 bases. The CDR3 extends over 14 amino acids. Germline-derived CDR1 and CDR2 are MDHEN and SYDVKM. The CDR3 protein is CASSAPGDSYEQYF. Here the CDR3 DNA reads TGTGCCAGCAGCGCCCCGGGGGACTCCTACGAGCAGTACTTC.

This clone occurred a few times. The chain is built from TRBV6-2 or TRBV6-3 and TRBJ2-6; 8 nucleotides match TRBD1. There are 18 residues in the CDR3. From germline, CDR1 is MNHEY and CDR2 SVGEGT. V lost 2 bases to trimming and J lost 2 bases; unmatched junction nucleotides: 8. The CDR3 spells CASSYILRGRAGANVLTF. CDR3 bases: TGTGCCAGCAGTTACATCCTCAGGGGGCGGGCTGGGGCCAACGTCCTGACTTTC.

V and J are TRBV2 and TRBJ2-5, with D uncertain. V was cut by 4 bases and J by 2 bases, with 8 bases left in between. The length of the CDR3 is 13 residues. Germline assignment: CDR1 SNHLY and CDR2 FYNNEI. The CDR3: CASSAELQETQYF. The DNA of the CDR3 is TGTGCCAGCAGTGCGGAACTTCAAGAGACCCAGTACTTC.

The chain employs TRBV30 and TRBJ1-1; the D gene is possibly TRBD1 (5 bases). Germline V gene data show CDR1 as GTSNPN and CDR2 as SVGIG (reference sequence). The CDR3 spans 12 residues. Trimming pared 5 bases from V and 5 bases from J, leaving 12 bases between. As DNA, the CDR3 is TGTGCCTGGGATGGACGGGGGACTGAAGCTTTCTTT. Translating it yields CAWDGRGTEAFF.

The rearrangement joins TRBV7-9 to TRBJ2-5; D perhaps matches TRBD1 (6 bases). V shed 5 bases and J shed 3 bases, with 10 bases lying between them. This CDR3 contains 13 residues. CDR1 and CDR2 from the germline V gene are SEHNR and FQNEAQ (reference sequence). Here the CDR3 reads CASSTRQEETQYF. CDR3 sequence (DNA): TGTGCCAGCAGCACCAGACAGGAAGAGACCCAGTACTTC.

CDR3 sequence reads: CATRAQGAGDTQYF. In nucleotides, the CDR3 is TGTGCCACCCGGGCCCAGGGGGCCGGAGATACGCAGTATTTT. This rearrangement joins TRBV28 to TRBJ2-3; 8 bases match TRBD1. Germline V gives CDR1 MDHEN, CDR2 SYDVKM. V gave up 10 bases and J gave up 5 bases; unmatched junction bases: 11. The CDR3 is 14 residues long.

V and J are TRBV19 and TRBJ2-1; the match to TRBD1 covers 8 bases. Losses at the gene ends were 9 bases for V and 2 bases for J; bases not matched to a gene: 6. The CDR3 runs 14 residues. Germline CDR1 reads LNHDA; CDR2 reads SQIVND (reference sequence). This CDR3 reads CASARGRTYNEQFF. The CDR3 DNA reads as TGTGCCAGCGCCAGGGGGCGAACCTACAATGAGCAGTTCTTC.

The chain uses TRBV19 and TRBJ1-5; tentative D call: TRBD1 (6 bases). Germline V gives CDR1 LNHDA, CDR2 SQIVND (reference sequence). This CDR3 spans 15 amino acids. V was trimmed by 1 base and J by 4 bases, leaving 11 bases between them. The CDR3 DNA follows: TGTGCCAGTAGTATAGCCAGGGGAGGGAATCAGCCCCAGCATTTT. Its translation is CASSIARGGNQPQHF. Using reference TRBV19 and TRBJ1-5 for the parts outside the CDR3, the full variable domain is DGGITQSPKYLFRKEGQNVTLSCEQNLNHDAMYWYRQDPGQGLRLIYYSQIVNDFQKGDIAEGYSVSREKKESFPLTVTSAQKNPTAFYLCASSIARGGNQPQHFGDGTRLSIL.

V gene TRBV21-1 combines with J gene TRBJ2-5. TRBV21-1 is flagged as a pseudogene. The CDR3 extends over 13 amino acids. The CDR3 DNA reads as TGTGCCAGCAGCACTACGTTGGGAGAGACCCAGTACTTC. This encodes CASSTTLGETQYF.

This chain uses TRBV4-2 with TRBJ2-1, with TRBD2 matching 12 bases. This CDR3 region has 16 residues. Germline V gene lookup returns CDR1 LGHNA and CDR2 YNFKEQ. Trimming at V came to 2 bases and at J to 6 bases, leaving 5 bases not matched to a gene. This CDR3 is CASSQSSGRALNEQFF. Written as DNA, the CDR3 is TGTGCCAGCAGCCAATCTAGCGGGAGGGCCCTCAATGAGCAGTTCTTC.

The chain couples TRBV6-5 to TRBJ1-4; D is possibly TRBD1 (5 bases). V was pared by 6 bases and J by 4 bases, with 12 bases between. Per the germline V gene, CDR1 is MNHEY and CDR2 is SVGAGI. This CDR3 region has 14 residues. The CDR3 reads CASSAGTYNEKLFF. The CDR3 nucleotides are TGTGCCAGCAGCGCCGGGACCTATAATGAAAAACTGTTTTTT.

As DNA, the CDR3 is TGTGCCAGCAGTTCCCTCTGGGGGCATGGCTACACCTTC. Its translation is CASSSLWGHGYTF. The V call is TRBV28, the J call TRBJ1-2, with D perhaps matching TRBD1 (6 bases). Trimming took off 4 bases at V and 6 bases at J, with 12 bases between the two ends. Germline assignment: CDR1 MDHEN and CDR2 SYDVKM. The CDR3 totals 13 residues.

V is TRBV4-1 and J is TRBJ1-1; D not resolved. The V and J ends lost 1 base and 0 bases respectively, with 9 bases between them. The germline CDR1 and CDR2 sequences are MGHRA and YSYEKL. The CDR3 covers 15 residues. CDR3 sequence (DNA): TGCGCCAGCAGCCAAGGGCCGGGGATGAACACTGAAGCTTTCTTT. It is translated as CASSQGPGMNTEAFF.